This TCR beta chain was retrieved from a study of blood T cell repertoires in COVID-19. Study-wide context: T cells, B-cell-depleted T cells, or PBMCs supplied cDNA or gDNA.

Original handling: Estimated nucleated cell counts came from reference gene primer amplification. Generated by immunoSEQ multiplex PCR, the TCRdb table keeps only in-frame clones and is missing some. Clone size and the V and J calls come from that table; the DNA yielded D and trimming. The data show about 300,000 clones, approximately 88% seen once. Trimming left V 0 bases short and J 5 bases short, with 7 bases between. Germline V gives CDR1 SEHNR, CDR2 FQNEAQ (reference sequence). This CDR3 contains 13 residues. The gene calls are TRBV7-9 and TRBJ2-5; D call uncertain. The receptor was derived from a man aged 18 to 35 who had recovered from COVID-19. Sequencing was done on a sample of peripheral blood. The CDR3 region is CASSLAAAETQYF. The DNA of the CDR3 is TGTGCCAGCAGCTTAGCAGCCGCCGAGACCCAGTACTTC.